The next 3 T cell receptor beta chains were all read from a single sample in a study of T-cell memory formation after mild COVID-19. TCRdb independently ran MiXCR on the 5' RACE reads; one entry per CDR3 protein. This table has about 400,000 distinct CDR3 sequences, approximately 19% appearing once. Sequenced sample: PBMCs or a T cell subset sorted from them (not recorded which). The receptors come from a man aged 18-30 years who had mild COVID-19 (a few samples of this study predate the infection). Cell type and time point are not known.

The chain is built from TRBV6-2 or TRBV6-3 and TRBJ2-6; 7 positions agree with TRBD1. The junction had 16 bases not matched to a gene; V was cut back by 6 bases and J by 2 bases. The CDR3 length is 19 residues. Per the germline V gene, CDR1 is MNHEY and CDR2 is SVGEGT. As DNA, the CDR3 is TGTGCCAGCAGCTCCGCGACTCGACAGGGTTTCCCTGGGGCCAACGTCCTGACTTTC. Its protein product is CASSSATRQGFPGANVLTF.

This clonotype was seen repeatedly, ten times or more. In DNA, the CDR3 is TGCGCCAGCAGAGTGTTTTGGGGTACAGATACGCAGTATTTT. Translation: CASRVFWGTDTQYF. V gene TRBV5-1 combines with J gene TRBJ2-3; D is uncertain. The CDR3 totals 14 residues. CDR1 is SGHRS and CDR2 is YFSETQ in the germline V gene. V was clipped by 5 bases and J by 3 bases, with 13 bases between them.

This clonotype was found a few times. This CDR3 reads CASSQGVGEFARDEQFF. Written as DNA, the CDR3 is TGTGCCAGCAGCCAAGGGGTAGGGGAGTTCGCTAGAGATGAGCAGTTCTTC. V usage is TRBV4-2 and J usage is TRBJ2-1; possibly TRBD1 or TRBD2 for D (5 bases each). V was cut by 1 base and J by 8 bases, with 21 bases left in between. The length of the CDR3 is 17 residues. CDR1 and CDR2 (germline): LGHNA, YNFKEQ.